The 11 T cell receptor beta chains reported below all come from one sample, sequenced in a study of T cells after somatic rescue of genetic block. Assay used: immunoSEQ multiplex PCR; TCRdb lists only in-frame clones, some missing. This table has roughly 67,000 clones, less than 95% appearing once. The sequenced sample consisted of peripheral blood mononuclear cells (PBMCs). The source is a middle-aged man.

This clone was recorded only once. The rearrangement joins TRBV9 to TRBJ1-5; 11 nucleotides match TRBD1. Germline values: CDR1 SGDLS, CDR2 YYNGEE. V lost 4 bases to trimming and J lost 5 bases; unmatched junction nucleotides: 5. The CDR3 has 15 residues. Here the CDR3 reads CASSRTGGEHQPQHF. In DNA form, the CDR3 reads TGTGCCAGCAGCCGGACAGGGGGCGAACATCAGCCCCAGCATTTT. Full variable domain (missing parts from reference TRBV9 and TRBJ1-5): DSGVTQTPKHLITATGQRVTLRCSPRSGDLSVYWYQQSLDQGLQFLIQYYNGEERAKGNILERFSAQQFPDLHSELNLSSLELGDSALYFCASSRTGGEHQPQHFGDGTRLSIL.

The genes are TRBV7-8 and TRBJ2-5, with a possible D match to TRBD1 (6 bases). Germline lookup yields CDR1 SGHVS and CDR2 FQNEAQ. With 4 bases removed from V and 3 bases from J, the gap between germline ends came to 9 bases. This CDR3 spans 13 amino acids. CDR3 loop: CASSYGQKETQYF. DNA for the CDR3: TGTGCCAGCAGCTACGGACAGAAAGAGACCCAGTACTTC.

This chain links TRBV6-1 with TRBJ2-5; 11 nucleotides align to TRBD1. Trimming at V came to 5 bases and at J to 2 bases, leaving 4 bases not matched to a gene. The CDR3 extends over 15 amino acids. Germline loops: CDR1 MNHNS, CDR2 SASEGT. CDR3 protein: CASSWGQGGQETQYF. CDR3 coding DNA: TGTGCCAGCAGTTGGGGACAGGGGGGTCAAGAGACCCAGTACTTC.

The rearrangement links TRBV7-9 to TRBJ2-7, with D uncertain. Germline V CDR1 and CDR2: SEHNR, FQNEAQ (reference sequence). The CDR3 runs to 13 residues. V lost 1 base and J lost 3, with 7 bases in between. Written as DNA, the CDR3 is TGTGCCAGCAGCTTAGTTGGCAACTACGAGCAGTACTTC. This sequence encodes CASSLVGNYEQYF.

The chain recombines TRBV6-6 with TRBJ1-1; no firm D call. This CDR3 has 14 residues. CDR1 is MNHNY and CDR2 is SVGAGI in the germline V gene (reference sequence). The V end lost 7 bases, the J end lost 5 bases, and 17 bases lay between the germline ends. In DNA, the CDR3 is TGTGCCAGCAAAATAACGTACGGTAAGACTGAAGCTTTCTTT. This sequence encodes CASKITYGKTEAFF.

The chain couples TRBV30 to TRBJ1-2, with D possibly matching TRBD1 (6 bases). The CDR3 loop spans 12 amino acids. CDR1 is GTSNPN and CDR2 is SVGIG in the germline V gene (reference sequence). Trimming took 0 bases from V and 5 from J, leaving 7 bases between them. CDR3 region: CAWSVQGYGYTF. CDR3 nucleotide sequence: TGTGCCTGGAGTGTACAGGGTTATGGCTACACCTTC.

V gene TRBV7-2 combines with J gene TRBJ1-5, with 8 bases fitting TRBD1. Germline V gene data show CDR1 as SGHTA and CDR2 as FQGNSA. The trim removed 5 bases at V and 2 bases at J, leaving 8 bases unmatched. The CDR3 is 16 amino acids. This CDR3 reads CASSPDRGRGNQPQHF. For the CDR3, the DNA is TGTGCCAGCAGCCCCGACAGGGGTCGAGGCAATCAGCCCCAGCATTTT.

This CDR3 reads CASSQGLAGGEAKNIQYF. The CDR3 DNA follows: TGCGCCAGCAGCCAGGGACTAGCGGGAGGGGAAGCCAAAAACATTCAGTACTTC. The chain couples TRBV4-1 to TRBJ2-4; 16 bases map to TRBD2. The CDR3 has 18 amino acids. The V gene's germline CDR1 is MGHRA and CDR2 YSYEKL. After removal of 3 bases from V and 0 bases from J, the junction contained 2 bases not matched to a gene.

The rearrangement uses TRBV29-1 and TRBJ1-2; D is unclear. The germline gives CDR1 SQVTM, CDR2 ANQGSEA. Trimming took off 2 bases at V and 8 bases at J, with 15 bases between the two ends. The CDR3 has 13 residues. Written as DNA, the CDR3 is TGCAGCGTTGAATCGGGGTATGGGATGGGCTACACCTTC. This encodes CSVESGYGMGYTF.

This rearrangement joins TRBV19 to TRBJ2-7; D might be TRBD1 (6 bases). The CDR3 loop spans 15 amino acids. Germline V gene lookup returns CDR1 LNHDA and CDR2 SQIVND (reference sequence). Trimming pared 1 base from V and 4 bases from J, leaving 14 bases between. The CDR3 DNA sequence: TGTGCCAGTAGTATAGGTTCCAGGGGACCATACGAGCAGTACTTC. This sequence encodes CASSIGSRGPYEQYF.

The chain uses TRBV7-6 and TRBJ2-7, with 9 bases lining up with TRBD1. CDR3 size: 14 residues. The germline V gene has CDR1 SGHVS and CDR2 FNYEAQ. Trimming removed 5 bases from V and 5 bases from J; junction bases left unmatched: 7. CDR3 nucleotides: TGTGCCAGCAGCGCCGGGACAGGGTTGAACGAGCAGTACTTC. It specifies CASSAGTGLNEQYF.